The clone carrying this T cell receptor (beta chain) was counted ten times or more. This specimen comes from a study of T cell repertoires in cytomegalovirus infection. TCRdb itself ran the reads through MiXCR, one entry per CDR3 protein. The sample lists around 300,000 distinct CDR3 sequences, around 25% occurring once. This receptor was taken from a human donor in good health (CMV status not recorded). Some clones in this sample may be carry-over from other donors' samples. The sample taken for sequencing was PBMCs.

The CDR3 coding sequence is TGTGCCATCAGTGAGCCGAGGGGGCGGAAGAGGGGACCGAACTATGGCTACACCTTC. It codes for CAISEPRGRKRGPNYGYTF. V is TRBV10-3 and J is TRBJ1-2; 7 nucleotides align to TRBD1. The CDR3 has 19 amino acids. The J segment lost 2 bases and the V segment lost 2 bases, leaving 17 bases of the junction unmatched. The germline CDR1 and CDR2 sequences are ENHRY and SYGVKD.